These 29 T cell receptor beta chains came from one sample sequenced in a study of cytomegalovirus exposure and HLA in healthy donors. PCR primers comprised 60 Vbeta and 13 Jbeta primers. The table came from immunoSEQ multiplex PCR; TCRdb's copy has only in-frame clones and leaves some out. The sample contains about 190,000 clones, over 75% of which appear only once. The sequenced sample was PBMCs. Receptors originate from a man aged 18-30 years in good health and CMV-seronegative.

This chain connects TRBV6-1 to TRBJ2-1; TRBD2 aligns across 9 bases. The V and J ends lost 9 bases and 0 bases, in that order; junction bases with no gene match: 6. CDR3 size: 15 residues. Germline V lookup: CDR1 MNHNS, CDR2 SASEGT. CDR3 in amino acids: CASCRTSASYNEQFF. CDR3 coding DNA: TGTGCCAGTTGCCGGACTAGCGCCTCCTACAATGAGCAGTTCTTC.

The chain employs TRBV4-3 and TRBJ2-1; 7 bases agree with TRBD2. V lost 4 bases and J lost 8; bases outside the gene matches: 20. The V gene's germline CDR1 is LGHNA and CDR2 YSLEER. The CDR3 is made up of 18 amino acids. The CDR3 bases are TGCGCCAGCAGCCGCCGCACCCGTGGGGGGGGGAAGGGTCATGAGCAGTTCTTC. It yields the protein CASSRRTRGGGKGHEQFF.

The chain is built from TRBV18 and TRBJ1-1; 9 bases fit TRBD1. The V segment lost 3 bases and the J segment 4 bases; nucleotides outside the gene matches: 0. Per germline, CDR1 KGHSH and CDR2 LQKENI. The CDR3 runs 13 residues. CDR3 coding DNA: TGTGCCAGCTCACCGACAGGGGGCACTGAAGCTTTCTTT. This gives the protein CASSPTGGTEAFF.

This clone has only one observation. The rearrangement joins TRBV5-1 to TRBJ1-3; D is unresolved. This CDR3 spans 15 amino acids. Trimming cost V 0 bases and J 0 bases, with 7 bases left between them. Germline values: CDR1 SGHRS, CDR2 YFSETQ. CDR3 DNA: TGCGCCAGCAGCTTGGCGGGGAGCTCTGGAAACACCATATATTTT. Its translation is CASSLAGSSGNTIYF.

The CDR3 here is CASKKRERAYEQYF. CDR3 coding DNA: TGTGCCAGCAAAAAGCGGGAGCGCGCCTACGAGCAGTACTTC. V usage is TRBV27 and J usage is TRBJ2-7; 8 nucleotides align to TRBD2. The junction had 7 bases not matched to a gene; V was cut back by 7 bases and J by 2 bases. The CDR3 totals 14 residues. Germline V gives CDR1 MNHEY, CDR2 SMNVEV (reference sequence).

The chain combines TRBV5-1 with TRBJ2-1; 11 nucleotides align to TRBD2. J lost 5 bases, V lost 0 bases, and 4 bases had no gene match. Looked up from germline, CDR1 is SGHRS and CDR2 is YFSETQ. The CDR3 loop spans 16 amino acids. CDR3 in amino acids: CASSLAPGLADNEQFF. The CDR3 nucleotides read TGCGCCAGCAGCTTGGCCCCGGGACTAGCGGACAATGAGCAGTTCTTC.

The chain couples TRBV11-2 to TRBJ1-1; 9 positions agree with TRBD1. V was pared by 5 bases and J by 4 bases, with 2 bases of the junction left unmatched. Germline assignment: CDR1 SGHAT and CDR2 FQNNGV. This CDR3 has 13 amino acids. CDR3 loop: CASSKDRGTEAFF. CDR3 in DNA: TGTGCCAGCAGCAAGGACAGGGGCACTGAAGCTTTCTTT.

The sample holds a few counts of this clone. The V and J genes are TRBV7-9 and TRBJ1-4, with no clear D. Trimming removed 7 bases from V and 0 bases from J, with 12 bases in between. Germline CDR1 and CDR2: SEHNR and FQNEAQ (reference sequence). There are 15 residues in the CDR3. CDR3 sequence reads: CASTTGSSTNEKLFF. Here the CDR3 DNA reads TGTGCCAGCACCACGGGGTCCTCAACTAATGAAAAACTGTTTTTT.

This clone was seen once. The CDR3, as DNA: TGCAGTGCTGGGACTACCTACGAGCAGTACTTC. It codes for CSAGTTYEQYF. V gene TRBV20-1 combines with J gene TRBJ2-7; 7 bases align to TRBD2. This CDR3 region has 11 residues. CDR1 is DFQATT and CDR2 is SNEGSKA in the germline V gene (reference sequence). J lost 2 bases, V lost 5 bases, and 0 bases had no gene match.

The rearrangement links TRBV6-1 to TRBJ1-2; a possible D gene is TRBD1 (5 bases). V was trimmed by 5 bases and J by 3 bases, leaving 10 bases between them. The CDR3 spans 13 residues. In germline, CDR1 is MNHNS, CDR2 SASEGT. CDR3 amino acids: CASSTGEYYGYTF. The CDR3 DNA is TGTGCCAGCAGTACGGGGGAATACTATGGCTACACCTTC.

V usage is TRBV2 and J usage is TRBJ2-2; 10 bases align to TRBD1. Germline CDR1 is SNHLY and CDR2 is FYNNEI. The V segment lost 4 bases and the J segment 5 bases; nucleotides outside the gene matches: 7. The CDR3 has 16 amino acids. The CDR3 here is CASSVRQGASTGELFF. In DNA, the CDR3 is TGTGCCAGCAGTGTCAGACAGGGGGCGAGTACCGGGGAGCTGTTTTTT.

The rearrangement joins TRBV4-1 to TRBJ1-6; no clear D. V gave up 0 bases and J gave up 0 bases, with 3 bases separating them. CDR3 length equals 15 residues. Germline V CDR1 and CDR2: MGHRA, YSYEKL. CDR3: CASSQESSYNSPLHF. DNA of the CDR3: TGCGCCAGCAGCCAAGAGAGCTCCTATAATTCACCCCTCCACTTT.

The chain recombines TRBV10-3 with TRBJ1-2; possibly TRBD1 for D (6 bases). V shed 4 bases and J shed 6 bases, with 12 bases lying between them. This CDR3 region has 13 residues. CDR1 is ENHRY, CDR2 SYGVKD, per germline. The CDR3 reads CAISVAAGDGYTF. The CDR3 bases are TGTGCCATCAGTGTTGCGGCAGGGGATGGCTACACCTTC.

This chain connects TRBV27 to TRBJ1-4; 11 bases agree with TRBD1. J gave up 8 bases and V 4 bases, and 9 bases lay outside the gene matches. Germline CDR1 and CDR2: MNHEY and SMNVEV (reference sequence). The CDR3 runs to 16 residues. The CDR3 bases are TGTGCCAGCAGTTGGGCTTGGGGACAGGGGGGAGAAAAACTGTTTTTT. Protein: CASSWAWGQGGEKLFF.

The chain combines TRBV19 with TRBJ2-7, with TRBD2 matching 10 bases. Trimming cost V 6 bases and J 4 bases; bases outside gene matches: 3. This CDR3 spans 13 amino acids. CDR1 is LNHDA and CDR2 is SQIVND in the germline V gene (reference sequence). The DNA for the CDR3 is TGTGCCAGTAGCCCTAGCGGGAGTTACGAGCAGTACTTC. Translated, it gives CASSPSGSYEQYF.

This rearrangement joins TRBV11-2 to TRBJ2-5; D is unclear. The CDR3 loop spans 14 amino acids. Germline loops: CDR1 SGHAT, CDR2 FQNNGV. V lost 5 bases and J lost 2, with 12 bases in between. CDR3 region: CASSPWAKQETQYF. The CDR3 DNA reads as TGTGCCAGCAGCCCATGGGCTAAACAAGAGACCCAGTACTTC. The variable domain in full, completed from reference TRBV11-2 and TRBJ2-5, reads EAGVAQSPRYKIIEKRQSVAFWCNPISGHATLYWYQQILGQGPKLLIQFQNNGVVDDSQLPKDRFSAERLKGVDSTLKIQPAKLEDSAVYLCASSPWAKQETQYFGPGTRLLVL.

This chain connects TRBV20-1 to TRBJ1-5; D unclear. This CDR3 comprises 11 residues. V lost 0 bases and J lost 9, with 6 bases in between. The germline CDR1 and CDR2 sequences are DFQATT and SNEGSKA (reference sequence). This CDR3 reads CSARDRGPQHF. The CDR3 coding sequence is TGCAGTGCTAGAGATCGAGGGCCCCAGCATTTT.

This clone was counted a few times. In nucleotides, the CDR3 is TGTGCCAGCAGCTTATCTGGTAAGCCCTACGAGCAGTACTTC. Its protein is CASSLSGKPYEQYF. The chain combines TRBV7-2 with TRBJ2-7; no definite D call. The CDR3 runs to 14 residues. The ends were cut back, 2 bases at V and 2 bases at J, with 10 bases in the middle. Germline values: CDR1 SGHTA, CDR2 FQGNSA.

The rearrangement joins TRBV19 to TRBJ1-1; D gene uncertain. V dropped 3 bases and J dropped 1 base, with 6 bases sitting between them. CDR3 length equals 13 residues. The V gene's germline CDR1 is LNHDA and CDR2 SQIVND (reference sequence). CDR3 protein: CASSITGNTEAFF. CDR3 in DNA: TGTGCCAGTAGTATTACGGGGAACACTGAAGCTTTCTTT.

The genes are TRBV7-9 and TRBJ1-4; no clear D. Trimming took 3 bases from V and 3 from J, leaving 8 bases between them. Germline CDR1 reads SEHNR; CDR2 reads FQNEAQ (reference sequence). The CDR3 spans 14 residues. CDR3 DNA: TGTGCCAGCAGCTTCCGGGTAGCTAATGAAAAACTGTTTTTT. It translates to CASSFRVANEKLFF.

Points on this clone: At one boundary the junction diverges from the germline segment, which might be a read error. This sequence joins TRBV7-2 and TRBJ2-1; the match to TRBD2 covers 10 bases. This CDR3 contains 16 residues. The V gene's germline CDR1 is SGHTA and CDR2 FQGNSA. The CDR3 region has the DNA TGTGCCAGCAGCTATAATATAGCGGGGGGCTACGATGAGCAGTTCTTC. Encoded protein: CASSYNIAGGYDEQFF.

The gene calls are TRBV21-1 and TRBJ1-4. TRBV21-1 is tagged as a pseudogene. The CDR3 is made up of 10 amino acids. The chain's CDR3 is CASSTGKLFF. The CDR3 DNA is TGTGCCAGCAGCACGGGGAAACTGTTTTTT.

The V gene is TRBV9, the J gene TRBJ2-1; a possible D gene is TRBD2 (5 bases). Trimming pared 0 bases from V and 7 bases from J, leaving 11 bases between. CDR1 SGDLS and CDR2 YYNGEE come from the germline V gene. This CDR3 has 14 residues. The CDR3 here is CASSVEAAENEQFF. CDR3 bases: TGTGCCAGCAGCGTAGAAGCGGCCGAAAATGAGCAGTTCTTC.

V is TRBV6-5 and J is TRBJ2-7, with TRBD1 identical over 7 bases. The length of the CDR3 is 13 residues. Germline V gene data show CDR1 as MNHEY and CDR2 as SVGAGI. V gave up 6 bases and J gave up 2 bases; unmatched junction bases: 4. As DNA, the CDR3 is TGTGCCAGCAGACCGGGACAGACCTACGAGCAGTACTTC. Its translation is CASRPGQTYEQYF.

This clone showed up just a few times. This chain connects TRBV12-1 to TRBJ2-7; TRBD2 is the table's D call and was not checked against the DNA. TRBV12-1 is listed as a pseudogene. This CDR3 is built from 14 residues. CDR3 region: CASPDRDLSYEQYF. Written as DNA, the CDR3 is TGTGCCAGCCCGGACCGGGACTTATCCTACGAGCAGTACTTC.

Here the CDR3 DNA reads TGCGCCAGCAGCCAATGGTCCAGCGGGAGCACAGATACGCAGTATTTT. Translation gives CASSQWSSGSTDTQYF. The chain has TRBV4-3 and TRBJ2-3; D might be TRBD2 (6 bases). V lost 2 bases, J lost 0 bases, and 12 bases lay in between. This CDR3 is 16 amino acids long. The germline V gene has CDR1 LGHNA and CDR2 YSLEER.

The chain carries TRBV18 and TRBJ1-1; D unresolved. The V and J ends lost 0 bases and 3 bases respectively, with 8 bases between them. Per germline, CDR1 KGHSH and CDR2 LQKENI. The CDR3 length is 14 residues. As DNA, the CDR3 is TGTGCCAGCTCACCACCCCACGGGGACACTGAAGCTTTCTTT. Amino acids: CASSPPHGDTEAFF.

The chain carries TRBV6-5 and TRBJ2-5; weak D call: TRBD2 (5 bases). The CDR3 contains 15 residues. The germline CDR1 and CDR2 sequences are MNHEY and SVGAGI. The V end was cut by 2 bases, the J end by 5 bases, with 15 bases between. The DNA for the CDR3 is TGTGCCAGCAGTTACGGAGGCCCGTTTCGTGAGACCCAGTACTTC. This encodes CASSYGGPFRETQYF.

The V gene is TRBV7-3, the J gene TRBJ2-5, with a weak D call TRBD2 (6 bases). The CDR3 extends over 14 amino acids. Germline values: CDR1 SGHTA, CDR2 FQGTGA. V dropped 2 bases and J dropped 5 bases, with 12 bases sitting between them. CDR3 residues: CASSLGRLVETQYF. Here the CDR3 DNA reads TGTGCCAGCAGCTTAGGTAGACTAGTTGAGACCCAGTACTTC.